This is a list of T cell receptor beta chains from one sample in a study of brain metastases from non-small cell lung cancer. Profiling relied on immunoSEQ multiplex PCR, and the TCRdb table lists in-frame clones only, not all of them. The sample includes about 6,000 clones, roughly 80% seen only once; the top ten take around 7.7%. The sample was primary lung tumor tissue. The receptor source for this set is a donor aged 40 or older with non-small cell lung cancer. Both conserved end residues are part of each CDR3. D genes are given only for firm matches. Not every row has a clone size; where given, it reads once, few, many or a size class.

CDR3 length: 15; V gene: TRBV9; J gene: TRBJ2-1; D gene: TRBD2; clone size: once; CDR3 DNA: TGTGCCAGCAGCGTAGGAGCGGGGGGGCAGTTTGAGCAGTTCTTC; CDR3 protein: CASSVGAGGQFEQFF
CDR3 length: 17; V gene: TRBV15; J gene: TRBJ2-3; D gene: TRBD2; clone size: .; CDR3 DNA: TGTGCCACCAGCAGAGATCTAGCGGGAGTGAGCACAGATACGCAGTATTTT; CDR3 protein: CATSRDLAGVSTDTQYF
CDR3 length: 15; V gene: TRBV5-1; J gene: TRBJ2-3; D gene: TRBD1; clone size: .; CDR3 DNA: TGCGCCAGCAGCCTTGGGACAGGGGGCACAGATACGCAGTATTTT; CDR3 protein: CASSLGTGGTDTQYF
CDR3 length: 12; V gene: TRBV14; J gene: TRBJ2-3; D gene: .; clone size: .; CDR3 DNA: TGTGCCAGCAGCCTTACGCGAGATACGCAGTATTTT; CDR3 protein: CASSLTRDTQYF
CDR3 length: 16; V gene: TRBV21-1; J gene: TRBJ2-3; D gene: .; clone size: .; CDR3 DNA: TGTGCCAGCAGCAAAGGAGGCGGACAGGGCCCAGATACGCAGTATTTT; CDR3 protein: CASSKGGGQGPDTQYF
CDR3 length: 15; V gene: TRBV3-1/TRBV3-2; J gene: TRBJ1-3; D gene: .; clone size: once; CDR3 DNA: TGTGCCAGCAGCCGCCCCCGACAGCCTGGAAACACCATATATTTT; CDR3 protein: CASSRPRQPGNTIYF
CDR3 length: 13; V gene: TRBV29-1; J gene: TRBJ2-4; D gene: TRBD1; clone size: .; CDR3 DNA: TGCAGCGTCGGACAGGGGGCCAAAAACATTCAGTACTTC; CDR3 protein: CSVGQGAKNIQYF
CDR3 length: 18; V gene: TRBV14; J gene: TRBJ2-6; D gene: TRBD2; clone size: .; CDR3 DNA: TGTGCCAGCAGCCAAGACGGGGGGGGCCTCTCTGGGGCCAACGTCCTGACTTTC; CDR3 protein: CASSQDGGGLSGANVLTF
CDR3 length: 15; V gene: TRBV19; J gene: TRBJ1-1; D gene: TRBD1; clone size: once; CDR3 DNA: TGTGCCAGTAGTAACGGGCAGGGGGCGGTCACTGAAGCTTTCTTT; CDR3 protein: CASSNGQGAVTEAFF
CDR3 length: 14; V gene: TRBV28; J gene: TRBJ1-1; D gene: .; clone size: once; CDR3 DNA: TGTGCCAGCATCGGCCCCCTTATGAACACTGAAGCTTTCTTT; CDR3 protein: CASIGPLMNTEAFF
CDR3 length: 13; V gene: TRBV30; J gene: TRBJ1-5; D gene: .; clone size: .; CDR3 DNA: TGTGCCTGGAGTGGCGGGGGTCGGCAGCCCCAGCATTTT; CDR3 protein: CAWSGGGRQPQHF
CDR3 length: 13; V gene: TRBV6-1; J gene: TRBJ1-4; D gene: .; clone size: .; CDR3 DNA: TGTGCCAGCAGTTTTGGGCAGGGAGGGAAACTGTTTTTT; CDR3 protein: CASSFGQGGKLFF
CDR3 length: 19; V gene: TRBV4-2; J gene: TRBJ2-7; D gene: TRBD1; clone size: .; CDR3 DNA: TGTGCCAGCAGCCATTACTGGACAGGGGGCACAAAAGGACAAGAGGAGCAGTACTTC; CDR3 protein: CASSHYWTGGTKGQEEQYF
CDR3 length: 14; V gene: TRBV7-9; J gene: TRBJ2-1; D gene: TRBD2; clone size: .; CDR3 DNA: TGTGCCAGCAGCTTAAGTGGGGGGGACAATGAGCAGTTCTTC; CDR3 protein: CASSLSGGDNEQFF
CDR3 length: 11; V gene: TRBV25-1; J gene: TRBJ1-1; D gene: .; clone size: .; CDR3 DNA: TGTGCCAGCAGTGAGGGGTGGCAAGCTTTCTTT; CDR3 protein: CASSEGWQAFF
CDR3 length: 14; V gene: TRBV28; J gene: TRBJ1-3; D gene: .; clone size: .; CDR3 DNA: TGTGCCAGCAGTTTGGGGGGGACGGGAAACACCATATATTTT; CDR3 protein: CASSLGGTGNTIYF
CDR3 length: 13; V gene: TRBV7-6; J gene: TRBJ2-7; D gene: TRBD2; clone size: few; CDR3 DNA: TGTGCCAGCAGCCGGGGGGGAACCTACGAGCAGTACTTC; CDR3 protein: CASSRGGTYEQYF
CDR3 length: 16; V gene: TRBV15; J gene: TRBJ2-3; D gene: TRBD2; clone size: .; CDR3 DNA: TGTGCCACCAGCGGAAGGACTAGCGGGGGGGCTGATACGCAGTATTTT; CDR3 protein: CATSGRTSGGADTQYF
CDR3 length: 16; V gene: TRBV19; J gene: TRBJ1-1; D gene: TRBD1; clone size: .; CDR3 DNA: TGTGCCAGTAGTCCCCCGGGACAGGAGGCGAGGACTGAAGCTTTCTTT; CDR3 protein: CASSPPGQEARTEAFF
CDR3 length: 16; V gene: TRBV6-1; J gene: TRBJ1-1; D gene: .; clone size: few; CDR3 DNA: TGTGCCAGCAGTGAAGTGTCGGGGATGGCGAACACTGAAGCTTTCTTT; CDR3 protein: CASSEVSGMANTEAFF
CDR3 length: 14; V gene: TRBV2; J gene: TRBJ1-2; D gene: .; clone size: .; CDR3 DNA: TGTGCCAGCAGTGACCCGTGGGGGTCGTCGGGCTACACCTTC; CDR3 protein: CASSDPWGSSGYTF
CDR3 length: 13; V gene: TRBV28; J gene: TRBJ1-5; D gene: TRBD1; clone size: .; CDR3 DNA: TGTGCCATAGGGACAGGGGGTGGACAGCCCCAGCATTTT; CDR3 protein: CAIGTGGGQPQHF
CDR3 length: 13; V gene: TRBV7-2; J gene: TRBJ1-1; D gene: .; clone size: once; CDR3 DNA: TGTGCCAGCAGCTTTGGAGGTCGGACTGAAGCTTTCTTT; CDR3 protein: CASSFGGRTEAFF
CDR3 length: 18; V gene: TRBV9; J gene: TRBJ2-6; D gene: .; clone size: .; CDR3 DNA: TGTGCCAGCAGCGTAGGCCCGATTCTCCCTAGAGGGGCCAACGTCCTGACTTTC; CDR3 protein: CASSVGPILPRGANVLTF
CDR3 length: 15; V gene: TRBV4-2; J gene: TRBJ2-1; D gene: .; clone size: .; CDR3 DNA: TGTGCCAGCAGCCCATCGTGGGGGGAAAACAATGAGCAGTTCTTC; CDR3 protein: CASSPSWGENNEQFF
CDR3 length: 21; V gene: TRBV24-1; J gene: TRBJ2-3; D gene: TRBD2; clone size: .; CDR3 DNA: TGTGCCACCATGGGGGGGTCCCCAGGGACTAGCGGGTGGGCTGGCACAGATACGCAGTATTTT; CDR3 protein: CATMGGSPGTSGWAGTDTQYF
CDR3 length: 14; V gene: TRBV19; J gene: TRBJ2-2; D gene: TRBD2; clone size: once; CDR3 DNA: TGTGCCAGTAGTCCGGGACTAGCGGGCGGGGAGCTGTTTTTT; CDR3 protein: CASSPGLAGGELFF
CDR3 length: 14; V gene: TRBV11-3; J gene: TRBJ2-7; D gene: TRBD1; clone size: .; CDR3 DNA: TGTGCCAGCAGCCGTGGACAGGGGATGGACGAGCAGTACTTC; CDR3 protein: CASSRGQGMDEQYF